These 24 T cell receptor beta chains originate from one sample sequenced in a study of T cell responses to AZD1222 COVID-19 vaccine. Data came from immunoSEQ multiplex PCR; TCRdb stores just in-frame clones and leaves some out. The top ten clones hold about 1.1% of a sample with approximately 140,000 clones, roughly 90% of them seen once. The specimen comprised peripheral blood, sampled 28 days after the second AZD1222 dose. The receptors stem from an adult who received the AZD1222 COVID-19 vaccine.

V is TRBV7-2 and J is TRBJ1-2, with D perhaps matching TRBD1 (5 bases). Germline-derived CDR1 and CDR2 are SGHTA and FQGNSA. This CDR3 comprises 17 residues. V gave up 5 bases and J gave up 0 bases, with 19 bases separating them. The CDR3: CASSPFRPGSSNYGYTF. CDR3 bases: TGTGCCAGCAGCCCGTTTCGTCCAGGGTCCTCTAACTATGGCTACACCTTC.

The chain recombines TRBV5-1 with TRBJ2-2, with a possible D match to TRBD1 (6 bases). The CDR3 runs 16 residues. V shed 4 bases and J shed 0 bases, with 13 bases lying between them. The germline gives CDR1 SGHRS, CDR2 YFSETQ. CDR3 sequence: CASSPAGDTNTGELFF. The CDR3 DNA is TGCGCCAGCAGCCCCGCAGGGGACACGAACACCGGGGAGCTGTTTTTT.

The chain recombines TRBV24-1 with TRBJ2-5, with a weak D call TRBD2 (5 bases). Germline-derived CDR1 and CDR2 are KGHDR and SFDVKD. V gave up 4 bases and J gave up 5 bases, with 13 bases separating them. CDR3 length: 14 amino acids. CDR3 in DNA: TGTGCCACCAGTGACCCGCGAAGGGAGGAGACCCAGTACTTC. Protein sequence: CATSDPRREETQYF.

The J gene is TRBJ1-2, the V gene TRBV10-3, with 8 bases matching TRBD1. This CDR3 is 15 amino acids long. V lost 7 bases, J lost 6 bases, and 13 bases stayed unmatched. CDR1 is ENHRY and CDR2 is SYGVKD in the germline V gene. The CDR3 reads CAITRASGGPDGYTF. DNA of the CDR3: TGTGCCATCACTAGAGCCTCAGGGGGCCCGGATGGCTACACCTTC.

In DNA, the CDR3 is TGTGCCAGCAGCCCGGGACTAGCGGGAGAATGGCCGTCCTACGAGCAGTACTTC. Amino acid sequence: CASSPGLAGEWPSYEQYF. The rearrangement joins TRBV5-8 to TRBJ2-7; 14 bases line up with TRBD2. The CDR3 is 18 amino acids. Germline lookup yields CDR1 SGHTS and CDR2 YDEGEE. J gave up 1 base and V 4 bases, and 10 bases lay outside the gene matches.

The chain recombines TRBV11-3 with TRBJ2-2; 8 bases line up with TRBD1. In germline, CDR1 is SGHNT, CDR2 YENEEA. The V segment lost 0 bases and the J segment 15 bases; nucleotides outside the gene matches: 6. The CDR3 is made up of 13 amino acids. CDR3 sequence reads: CASSLDRGQAVFF. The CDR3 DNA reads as TGTGCCAGCAGCTTAGATCGGGGACAGGCGGTGTTTTTT.

CDR3 region: CASSMGLADIHEQFF. The DNA of the CDR3 is TGTGCCAGTAGTATGGGACTAGCAGACATCCATGAGCAGTTCTTC. J is TRBJ2-1 and V is TRBV19, with TRBD2 matching 9 bases. Trimming at V came to 3 bases and at J to 8 bases, leaving 8 bases not matched to a gene. The CDR3 covers 15 residues. The germline V gene encodes CDR1 LNHDA and CDR2 SQIVND (reference sequence).

CDR3 sequence (DNA): TGTGCCAGCAGCTCCGCGGGAGGTGGCAATCAGCCCCAGCATTTT. It specifies CASSSAGGGNQPQHF. The rearrangement joins TRBV11-2 to TRBJ1-5; no firm D call. Trimming took off 4 bases at V and 2 bases at J, with 12 bases between the two ends. The germline gives CDR1 SGHAT, CDR2 FQNNGV. The CDR3 totals 15 residues.

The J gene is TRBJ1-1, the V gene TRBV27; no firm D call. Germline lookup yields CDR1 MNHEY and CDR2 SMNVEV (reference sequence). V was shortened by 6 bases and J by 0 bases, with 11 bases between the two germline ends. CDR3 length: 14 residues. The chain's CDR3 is CASSPRPLNTEAFF. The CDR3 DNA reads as TGTGCCAGCAGCCCCCGGCCTTTGAACACTGAAGCTTTCTTT.

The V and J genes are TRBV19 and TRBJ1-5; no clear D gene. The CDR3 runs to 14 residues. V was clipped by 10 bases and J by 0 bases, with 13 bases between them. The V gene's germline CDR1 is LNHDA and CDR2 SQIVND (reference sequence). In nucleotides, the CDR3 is TGTGCCACCCGCCCCGGGAGTAGCAATCAGCCCCAGCATTTT. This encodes CATRPGSSNQPQHF.

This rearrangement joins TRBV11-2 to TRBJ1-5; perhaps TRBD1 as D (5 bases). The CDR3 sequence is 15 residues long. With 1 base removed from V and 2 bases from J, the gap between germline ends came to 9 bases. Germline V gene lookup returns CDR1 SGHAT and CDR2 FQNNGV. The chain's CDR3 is CASSLGGIGNQPQHF. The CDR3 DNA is TGTGCCAGCAGCTTAGGGGGGATTGGCAATCAGCCCCAGCATTTT.

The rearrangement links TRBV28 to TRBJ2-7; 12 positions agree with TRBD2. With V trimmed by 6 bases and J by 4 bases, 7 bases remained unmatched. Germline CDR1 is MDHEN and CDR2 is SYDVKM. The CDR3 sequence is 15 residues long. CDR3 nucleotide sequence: TGTGCCAGCAGCCTATCGACTAGCGGGAGTTACGAGCAGTACTTC. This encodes CASSLSTSGSYEQYF.

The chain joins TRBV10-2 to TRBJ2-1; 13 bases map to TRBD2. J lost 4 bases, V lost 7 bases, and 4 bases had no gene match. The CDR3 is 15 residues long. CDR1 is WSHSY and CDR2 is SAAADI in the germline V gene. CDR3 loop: CASTTLAGGYNEQFF. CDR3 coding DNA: TGCGCCAGCACCACACTAGCGGGAGGGTACAATGAGCAGTTCTTC.

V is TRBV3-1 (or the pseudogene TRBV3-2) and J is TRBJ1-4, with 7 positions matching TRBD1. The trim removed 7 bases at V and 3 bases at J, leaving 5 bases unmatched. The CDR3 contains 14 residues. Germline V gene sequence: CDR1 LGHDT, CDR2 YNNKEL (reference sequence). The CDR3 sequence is CASIKQGPNEKLFF. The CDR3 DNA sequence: TGTGCCAGCATCAAACAGGGGCCTAATGAAAAACTGTTTTTT.

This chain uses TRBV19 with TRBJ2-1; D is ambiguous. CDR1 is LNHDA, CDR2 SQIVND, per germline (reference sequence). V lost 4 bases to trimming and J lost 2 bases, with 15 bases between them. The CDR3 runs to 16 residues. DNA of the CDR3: TGTGCCAGTAGTACTTCCGACGCTAGGGCCTACAATGAGCAGTTCTTC. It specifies CASSTSDARAYNEQFF.

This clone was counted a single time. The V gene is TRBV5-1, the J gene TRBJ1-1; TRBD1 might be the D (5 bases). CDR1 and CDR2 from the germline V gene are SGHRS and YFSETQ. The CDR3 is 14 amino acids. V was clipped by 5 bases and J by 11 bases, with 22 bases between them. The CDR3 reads CASRWAGPGVEAFF. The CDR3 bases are TGCGCCAGCAGGTGGGCAGGGCCGGGCGTTGAGGCTTTCTTT.

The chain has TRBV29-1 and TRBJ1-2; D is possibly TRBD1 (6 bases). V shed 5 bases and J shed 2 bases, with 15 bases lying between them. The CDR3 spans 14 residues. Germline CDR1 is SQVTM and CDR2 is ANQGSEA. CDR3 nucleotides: TGCAGCGTTCCCTCCCCCAGGGGAAACTATGGCTACACCTTC. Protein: CSVPSPRGNYGYTF.

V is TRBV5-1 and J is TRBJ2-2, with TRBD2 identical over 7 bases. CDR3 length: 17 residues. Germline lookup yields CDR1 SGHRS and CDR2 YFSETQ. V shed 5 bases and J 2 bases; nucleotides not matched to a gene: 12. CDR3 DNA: TGCGCCAGCAGTGAGGGACGGCTAGCGGCAAACACCGGGGAGCTGTTTTTT. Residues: CASSEGRLAANTGELFF.

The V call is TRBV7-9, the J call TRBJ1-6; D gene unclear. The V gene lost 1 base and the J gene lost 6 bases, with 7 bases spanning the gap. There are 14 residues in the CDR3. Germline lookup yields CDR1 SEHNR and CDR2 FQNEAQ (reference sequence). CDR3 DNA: TGTGCCAGCAGCTTAGTTTCAGCTAATTCACCCCTCCACTTT. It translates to CASSLVSANSPLHF.

The CDR3 DNA reads TGTGCCAGCTCACCACCGCTAGCGGGAGTCTTTGGAGATACGCAGTATTTT. Protein sequence: CASSPPLAGVFGDTQYF. The V gene is TRBV18, the J gene TRBJ2-3; 10 bases map to TRBD2. The CDR3 runs to 17 residues. V lost 0 bases, J lost 5 bases, and 8 bases stayed unmatched. The V gene's germline CDR1 is KGHSH and CDR2 LQKENI.

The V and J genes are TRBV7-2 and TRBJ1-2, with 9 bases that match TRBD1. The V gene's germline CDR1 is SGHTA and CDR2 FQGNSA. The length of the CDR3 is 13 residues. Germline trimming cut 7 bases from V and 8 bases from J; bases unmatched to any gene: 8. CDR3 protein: CASNLDRGGGYTF. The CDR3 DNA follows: TGTGCCAGCAACCTGGACAGGGGCGGGGGCTACACCTTC.

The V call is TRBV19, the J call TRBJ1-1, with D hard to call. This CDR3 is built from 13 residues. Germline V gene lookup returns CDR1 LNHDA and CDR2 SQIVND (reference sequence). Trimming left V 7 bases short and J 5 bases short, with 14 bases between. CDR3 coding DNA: TGTGCCAGTATAGGTAGGGTGGGTACTGAAGCTTTCTTT. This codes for CASIGRVGTEAFF.

CDR3 nucleotides: TGTGCCAGCAGCGTAGGCCGCGGACAGGCCAATTCACCCCTCCACTTT. Its translation: CASSVGRGQANSPLHF. This chain links TRBV9 with TRBJ1-6, with 7 bases lining up with TRBD1. The trim removed 0 bases at V and 7 bases at J, leaving 7 bases unmatched. Germline V gives CDR1 SGDLS, CDR2 YYNGEE. The CDR3 contains 16 residues.

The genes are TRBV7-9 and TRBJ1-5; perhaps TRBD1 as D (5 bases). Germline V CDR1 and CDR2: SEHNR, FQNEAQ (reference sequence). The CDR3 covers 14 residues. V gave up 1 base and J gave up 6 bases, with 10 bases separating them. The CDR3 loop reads CASSLGRGGQPQHF. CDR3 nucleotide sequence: TGTGCCAGCAGCTTAGGCCGGGGGGGTCAGCCCCAGCATTTT.